A single sample gave rise to the 9 T cell receptor beta chains below, sequenced in a study of vaccination effects on CD4 cells after COVID-19. Data came from immunoSEQ multiplex PCR; TCRdb stores just in-frame clones and leaves some out. The sample contains tens of thousands of clones, roughly four fifths of which appear only once. These receptors have no known antigen. Before sequencing took place, the ViraFEST assay used viral peptide pools to expand antigen-specific CD4+ T cells. Researchers isolated CD4+ T cells once less than twelve days of culture had elapsed. The participants, recipients of two vaccine doses, got either BNT162b2 or mRNA-1273. The sequencing here drew on CD4+ T cells from PBMCs cultured with HCoV-229E spike peptides, taken after COVID-19 vaccination. These TCRs come from a human donor who received a COVID-19 vaccine.

This CDR3 reads CASSFQGDMNTEAFF. The CDR3 nucleotides are TGTGCCAGCAGTTTCCAAGGTGACATGAACACTGAAGCTTTCTTT. The gene calls are TRBV27 and TRBJ1-1; the D is unclear. CDR1 and CDR2 from the germline V gene are MNHEY and SMNVEV (reference sequence). The ends were cut back, 3 bases at V and 0 bases at J, with 11 bases in the middle. The length of the CDR3 is 15 residues.

This chain uses TRBV7-9 with TRBJ1-1; TRBD1 matches 9 bases. The germline CDR1 and CDR2 sequences are SEHNR and FQNEAQ (reference sequence). V shed 5 bases, J shed 1 base, and the junction held 5 bases outside the gene matches. There are 15 residues in the CDR3. The DNA for the CDR3 is TGTGCCAGCAGCCGGACAGGGGCTAAGAACACTGAAGCTTTCTTT. Translation: CASSRTGAKNTEAFF.

The J gene is TRBJ2-1, the V gene TRBV6-1; 12 bases match TRBD2. The CDR3 covers 15 residues. From germline, CDR1 is MNHNS and CDR2 SASEGT. Trimming took 2 bases from V and 5 from J; bases not matched to a gene: 1. The CDR3: CASSELAGGHNEQFF. In DNA, the CDR3 is TGTGCCAGCAGTGAACTAGCGGGGGGGCACAATGAGCAGTTCTTC.

V gene TRBV6-2 or TRBV6-3 combines with J gene TRBJ2-5; 10 bases align to TRBD2. Germline V lookup: CDR1 MNHEY, CDR2 SVGEGT. CDR3 size: 17 residues. J was trimmed by 5 bases and V by 5 bases; bases with no gene match: 14. The CDR3 nucleotides read TGTGCCAGCAGTCAAGGACCTAAGCGGGGGGGCCTTGAGACCCAGTACTTC. Protein sequence: CASSQGPKRGGLETQYF.

The CDR3 nucleotides are TGTGCCAGCCGTGCAGCGGGAGGGCACGAGCAGTACTTC. Protein sequence: CASRAAGGHEQYF. The rearrangement uses TRBV27 and TRBJ2-7, with 10 bases that match TRBD2. Germline assignment: CDR1 MNHEY and CDR2 SMNVEV (reference sequence). This CDR3 has 13 amino acids. The J segment lost 5 bases and the V segment lost 8 bases, leaving 6 bases of the junction unmatched.

This chain connects TRBV19 to TRBJ2-1; TRBD2 agrees at 8 bases. J lost 7 bases, V lost 3 bases, and 5 bases had no gene match. The CDR3 runs to 14 residues. The germline CDR1 and CDR2 sequences are LNHDA and SQIVND (reference sequence). DNA for the CDR3: TGTGCCAGTAGTATTCGGGGGGGGCCGAATGAGCAGTTCTTC. The encoded protein is CASSIRGGPNEQFF.

This chain links TRBV5-1 with TRBJ2-7, with TRBD1 matching over 8 bases. The CDR3 length is 15 residues. V lost 4 bases to trimming and J lost 3 bases; unmatched junction nucleotides: 9. Germline V lookup: CDR1 SGHRS, CDR2 YFSETQ. As DNA, the CDR3 is TGCGCCAGCAGCCCATTAGACAGGGGAGTCTACGAGCAGTACTTC. Protein product: CASSPLDRGVYEQYF.

CDR3 coding DNA: TGCGCCAGCAGCTTTGGACTAGCGGGATCCACCGGGGAGCTGTTTTTT. Translated, it gives CASSFGLAGSTGELFF. The rearrangement uses TRBV5-1 and TRBJ2-2, with TRBD2 identical over 12 bases. Germline lookup yields CDR1 SGHRS and CDR2 YFSETQ. J lost 4 bases, V lost 2 bases, and 3 bases had no gene match. The CDR3 is 16 residues long. The entire variable domain, with the rest obtained from reference TRBV5-1 and TRBJ2-2, is as follows: KAGVTQTPRYLIKTRGQQVTLSCSPISGHRSVSWYQQTPGQGLQFLFEYFSETQRNKGNFPGRFSGRQFSNSRSEMNVSTLELGDSALYLCASSFGLAGSTGELFFGEGSRLTVL.

This clone appeared once. The chain has TRBV11-2 and TRBJ1-4, with 9 bases identical to TRBD1. Germline-derived CDR1 and CDR2 are SGHAT and FQNNGV. J was trimmed by 7 bases and V by 5 bases; bases with no gene match: 17. This CDR3 is built from 18 residues. CDR3 protein: CASSTLRDRVGYLEKLFF. CDR3 nucleotides: TGTGCCAGCAGCACCCTCCGGGACAGGGTGGGATATCTTGAAAAACTGTTTTTT.